Each of the 31 T cell receptor beta chains below was sequenced from the same sample in a study of OX40 agonist ivuxolimab in advanced cancers. The table came from immunoSEQ multiplex PCR; TCRdb's copy has only in-frame clones and leaves some out. The profile covers 70,000 to 90,000 clones, with 89% appearing a single time and about an eighth taken by the ten largest. The specimen comprised CD4+ or CD8+ T cells sorted from blood, sampled in a trial of the OX40 agonist ivuxolimab. These receptors were obtained from an adult with an advanced solid tumor such as melanoma, head and neck, liver or kidney cancer.

The chain combines TRBV5-1 with TRBJ2-1; 10 bases line up with TRBD1. CDR3 length: 15 residues. V was pared by 4 bases and J by 3 bases, with 4 bases of the junction left unmatched. CDR1 is SGHRS and CDR2 is YFSETQ in the germline V gene. CDR3 nucleotides: TGCGCCAGCAGCCCCGGGACAGGGGTCTACAATGAGCAGTTCTTC. It codes for CASSPGTGVYNEQFF.

J is TRBJ2-6 and V is TRBV11-1, with 10 nucleotides matching TRBD1. This CDR3 has 16 amino acids. V dropped 6 bases and J dropped 0; count of bases not matched to a gene: 2. Germline CDR1 is SGHAT and CDR2 is FQDESV (reference sequence). The chain's CDR3 is CASRRTGGSGANVLTF. DNA for the CDR3: TGTGCCAGCAGGAGGACAGGGGGCTCTGGGGCCAACGTCCTGACTTTC.

In its sample, this clone was seen a few times. The rearrangement joins TRBV19 to TRBJ2-1; D is perhaps TRBD2 (6 bases). CDR1 is LNHDA and CDR2 is SQIVND in the germline V gene (reference sequence). V was shortened by 9 bases and J by 8 bases, with 17 bases between the two germline ends. The CDR3 covers 13 residues. CDR3 bases: TGTGCCAGACAGCGGGCTTACGGCGATGAGCAGTTCTTC. This gives the protein CARQRAYGDEQFF. Variable domain in full (rest from reference TRBV19 and TRBJ2-1): DGGITQSPKYLFRKEGQNVTLSCEQNLNHDAMYWYRQDPGQGLRLIYYSQIVNDFQKGDIAEGYSVSREKKESFPLTVTSAQKNPTAFYLCARQRAYGDEQFFGPGTRLTVL.

The J gene is TRBJ1-5, the V gene TRBV28; D remains unclear. Trimming pared 6 bases from V and 8 bases from J, leaving 8 bases between. The CDR3 consists of 11 residues. CDR1 is MDHEN and CDR2 is SYDVKM in the germline V gene. In DNA, the CDR3 is TGTGCCAGCAGCCCCGACAAGCCCCAGCATTTT. Amino acids: CASSPDKPQHF.

As regards this clone: Other DNA sequences from this sample encode an identical CDR3 as well. The V call is TRBV15, the J call TRBJ2-7; D unclear. Trimming cost V 0 bases and J 4 bases, with 7 bases left between them. This CDR3 spans 13 amino acids. Germline-derived CDR1 and CDR2 are LNHNV and YYDKDF (reference sequence). The CDR3: CATSRDLGYEQYF. CDR3 bases: TGTGCCACCAGCAGAGATCTTGGGTACGAGCAGTACTTC.

The chain has TRBV9 and TRBJ2-7; 8 positions match TRBD1. Germline assignment: CDR1 SGDLS and CDR2 YYNGEE. J lost 3 bases, V lost 3 bases, and 8 bases had no gene match. The CDR3 is 15 amino acids. The CDR3 reads CASSGSDRGNYEQYF. CDR3 DNA: TGTGCCAGCAGCGGAAGTGACAGGGGTAACTACGAGCAGTACTTC.

V usage is TRBV28 and J usage is TRBJ1-2, with no clear D. Germline CDR1 and CDR2: MDHEN and SYDVKM. The CDR3 is 12 amino acids. V gave up 2 bases and J gave up 2 bases, with 3 bases separating them. The CDR3 region has the DNA TGTGCCAGCAGTTTACAGAACTATGGCTACACCTTC. Translated, it gives CASSLQNYGYTF.

The V gene is TRBV6-5, the J gene TRBJ1-1, with D maybe TRBD1 (6 bases). CDR1 and CDR2 from the germline V gene are MNHEY and SVGAGI. Deletions cut 5 bases from V and 1 base from J, with 8 bases between. The CDR3 is made up of 13 amino acids. The CDR3 nucleotides are TGTGCCAGCAGTAAACAGGGGAACACTGAAGCTTTCTTT. It translates to CASSKQGNTEAFF.

This clone was observed a single time. V gene TRBV28 combines with J gene TRBJ2-1; 12 bases are a match to TRBD2. V was clipped by 3 bases and J by 7 bases; unmatched bases: 4. CDR1 MDHEN and CDR2 SYDVKM come from the germline V gene. There are 15 residues in the CDR3. DNA for the CDR3: TGTGCCAGCAGTTTGGCTAGCGGGGGGGGAAATGAGCAGTTCTTC. It translates to CASSLASGGGNEQFF. Filled out from reference TRBV28 and TRBJ2-1, the complete variable domain reads DVKVTQSSRYLVKRTGEKVFLECVQDMDHENMFWYRQDPGLGLRLIYFSYDVKMKEKGDIPEGYSVSREKKERFSLILESASTNQTSMYLCASSLASGGGNEQFFGPGTRLTVL.

The rearrangement joins TRBV5-5 to TRBJ1-1; possibly TRBD1 for D (5 bases). The CDR3 consists of 14 residues. The ends were cut back, 1 base at V and 5 bases at J, with 12 bases in the middle. Germline V gene lookup returns CDR1 SGHKS and CDR2 YYEKEE (reference sequence). The CDR3 loop is CASSLPQGGTEAFF. CDR3 DNA: TGTGCCAGCAGCTTGCCCCAGGGAGGGACTGAAGCTTTCTTT.

The V call is TRBV7-6, the J call TRBJ2-7; 9 bases are a match to TRBD1. This CDR3 spans 13 amino acids. Germline V gene data show CDR1 as SGHVS and CDR2 as FNYEAQ. The trim removed 5 bases at V and 6 bases at J, leaving 5 bases unmatched. CDR3 region: CASSLQGAGEQYF. The DNA of the CDR3 is TGTGCCAGCAGCCTACAGGGGGCGGGCGAGCAGTACTTC.

The chain carries TRBV5-1 and TRBJ2-3; 7 bases line up with TRBD2. CDR1 SGHRS and CDR2 YFSETQ come from the germline V gene. V shed 1 base, J shed 2 bases, and the junction held 4 bases outside the gene matches. The CDR3 has 15 residues. CDR3 amino acids: CASSLQAGNTDTQYF. CDR3 nucleotides: TGCGCCAGCAGCTTGCAAGCGGGGAACACAGATACGCAGTATTTT.

The CDR3 spells CASSERWGAGTNEKLFF. The CDR3, as DNA: TGTGCCAGCTCTGAGAGATGGGGGGCCGGAACTAATGAAAAACTGTTTTTT. The rearrangement joins TRBV7-9 to TRBJ1-4; TRBD1 is a possible D gene (6 bases). Germline V gene lookup returns CDR1 SEHNR and CDR2 FQNEAQ (reference sequence). Trimming removed 8 bases from V and 1 base from J, with 20 bases in between. This CDR3 contains 17 residues.

The rearrangement uses TRBV28 and TRBJ1-5, with D uncertain. From germline, CDR1 is MDHEN and CDR2 SYDVKM. The CDR3 totals 14 residues. Trimming took off 4 bases at V and 4 bases at J, with 11 bases between the two ends. CDR3 sequence: CASSSHKTNQPQHF. The CDR3 DNA follows: TGTGCCAGCAGTTCCCACAAAACTAATCAGCCCCAGCATTTT.

The genes are TRBV19 and TRBJ1-1; D not resolved. Trimming removed 3 bases at V and 5 bases at J, with 10 bases between. Per the germline V gene, CDR1 is LNHDA and CDR2 is SQIVND (reference sequence). This CDR3 has 13 amino acids. Here the CDR3 DNA reads TGTGCCAGTAGTATCGGGGTGAGGACTGAAGCTTTCTTT. It codes for CASSIGVRTEAFF.

This clone has just one count. The rearrangement links TRBV28 to TRBJ2-3, with 11 nucleotides matching TRBD2. Germline CDR1 MDHEN, CDR2 SYDVKM. After removal of 3 bases from V and 2 bases from J, the junction contained 7 bases not matched to a gene. The CDR3 has 17 residues. CDR3 DNA sequence: TGTGCCAGCAGTTTGTGGGGACTAGCGGAGTACACAGATACGCAGTATTTT. Translation gives CASSLWGLAEYTDTQYF.

This sequence joins TRBV6-5 and TRBJ2-7; D unresolved. The germline CDR1 and CDR2 sequences are MNHEY and SVGAGI. This CDR3 has 14 residues. The ends were cut back, 0 bases at V and 4 bases at J, with 10 bases in the middle. The CDR3 nucleotides read TGTGCCAGCAGTTACTCCGGGCCCTTTTACGAGCAGTACTTC. It translates to CASSYSGPFYEQYF.

This clone is a singleton in its sample. The V call is TRBV2, the J call TRBJ2-7; 9 nucleotides agree with TRBD1. Germline V gene data show CDR1 as SNHLY and CDR2 as FYNNEI. The CDR3 has 13 residues. Trimming took 6 bases from V and 6 from J; bases not matched to a gene: 6. CDR3 nucleotides: TGTGCCAGCAGGGATACAGGGGGCAGCGAGCAGTACTTC. The encoded protein is CASRDTGGSEQYF.

The V and J genes are TRBV19 and TRBJ2-3; 7 bases are a match to TRBD2. This CDR3 is 13 amino acids long. Germline V lookup: CDR1 LNHDA, CDR2 SQIVND (reference sequence). Trimming at V came to 4 bases and at J to 5 bases, leaving 3 bases not matched to a gene. CDR3 amino acids: CASSTSGGDTQYF. Written as DNA, the CDR3 is TGTGCCAGTAGTACTAGCGGAGGAGATACGCAGTATTTT.

The V gene is TRBV7-8, the J gene TRBJ1-5; D is perhaps TRBD1 (5 bases). The germline CDR1 and CDR2 sequences are SGHVS and FQNEAQ. The CDR3 consists of 14 residues. Deletions cut 5 bases from V and 5 bases from J, with 13 bases between. Here the CDR3 DNA reads TGTGCCAGCAGCGACCCAGGGCCCCATCAGCCCCAGCATTTT. This gives the protein CASSDPGPHQPQHF. Using reference TRBV7-8 and TRBJ1-5 for the parts outside the CDR3, the full variable domain is GAGVSQSPRYKVAKRGQDVALRCDPISGHVSLFWYQQALGQGPEFLTYFQNEAQLDKSGLPSDRFFAERPEGSVSTLKIQRTQQEDSAVYLCASSDPGPHQPQHFGDGTRLSIL.

V usage is TRBV28 and J usage is TRBJ2-3; 10 bases are shared with TRBD2. The CDR3 extends over 16 amino acids. The junction had 9 bases not matched to a gene; V was cut back by 5 bases and J by 4 bases. The germline gives CDR1 MDHEN, CDR2 SYDVKM. CDR3: CASSPFLAGVPDTQYF. The CDR3 DNA reads as TGTGCCAGCAGTCCGTTCCTAGCGGGAGTTCCAGATACGCAGTATTTT.

V gene TRBV18 combines with J gene TRBJ1-2; 9 positions agree with TRBD1. Germline-derived CDR1 and CDR2 are KGHSH and LQKENI. The CDR3 extends over 14 amino acids. V trimming: 4 bases; J trimming: 8 bases; junction bases outside the gene matches: 8. CDR3 sequence reads: CASSRGTGMEGYTF. The CDR3 bases are TGTGCCAGCTCACGAGGGACAGGGATGGAGGGCTACACCTTC.

This CDR3 reads CASSLQGQPYEQYF. DNA for the CDR3: TGCGCCAGCAGCCTTCAGGGACAGCCCTACGAGCAGTACTTC. The V call is TRBV5-1, the J call TRBJ2-7; 7 nucleotides line up with TRBD1. The trim removed 4 bases at V and 2 bases at J, leaving 6 bases unmatched. This CDR3 is 14 amino acids long. The germline V gene encodes CDR1 SGHRS and CDR2 YFSETQ.

The rearrangement links TRBV18 to TRBJ1-1, with a possible D match to TRBD1 (6 bases). Trimming took 1 base from V and 11 from J, leaving 11 bases between them. Germline CDR1 reads KGHSH; CDR2 reads LQKENI. The CDR3 sequence is 12 residues long. CDR3 nucleotides: TGTGCCAGCTCACCACGTGACAGGAGGGCTTTCTTT. This gives the protein CASSPRDRRAFF.

The chain combines TRBV10-3 with TRBJ2-4, with D unclear. Between the trimmed V and J ends, which lost 0 bases and 0 bases, there was a span of 9 bases. Per the germline V gene, CDR1 is ENHRY and CDR2 is SYGVKD. The CDR3 covers 16 residues. The chain's CDR3 is CAISESAVVAKNIQYF. The CDR3 region has the DNA TGTGCCATCAGTGAGTCGGCGGTCGTAGCCAAAAACATTCAGTACTTC.

This sequence joins TRBV28 and TRBJ1-4; D uncertain. Germline CDR1 reads MDHEN; CDR2 reads SYDVKM. Deletions cut 8 bases from V and 7 bases from J, with 17 bases between. The CDR3 is 14 amino acids. The CDR3 is CASQDPHEGEKLFF. The CDR3 coding sequence is TGTGCCAGCCAAGACCCCCACGAAGGTGAAAAACTGTTTTTT.

The genes are TRBV5-6 and TRBJ1-2, with D possibly matching TRBD1 (5 bases). This CDR3 has 12 amino acids. V gave up 2 bases and J gave up 8 bases, with 10 bases separating them. Per germline, CDR1 SGHDT and CDR2 YYEEEE. The CDR3 sequence is CASSLQEAGYTF. CDR3 nucleotides: TGTGCCAGCAGCTTACAGGAGGCGGGCTACACCTTC.

The chain links TRBV11-3 to TRBJ2-5; D is unresolved. Germline V gives CDR1 SGHNT, CDR2 YENEEA. The CDR3 runs to 13 residues. V was pared by 2 bases and J by 11 bases, with 15 bases between. The CDR3 bases are TGTGCCAGCAGCTTATCTTGGGATCGTCGGCAGTACTTC. Residues: CASSLSWDRRQYF.

This rearrangement joins TRBV5-6 to TRBJ1-3, with 7 bases identical to TRBD1. V lost 3 bases, J lost 2 bases, and 5 bases stayed unmatched. The CDR3 extends over 15 amino acids. From germline, CDR1 is SGHDT and CDR2 YYEEEE. In nucleotides, the CDR3 is TGTGCCAGCAGCTCCACAGGGGTCCCTGGAAACACCATATATTTT. Translating it yields CASSSTGVPGNTIYF. Together with reference TRBV5-6 and TRBJ1-3, the CDR3 gives the full variable domain: DAGVTQSPTHLIKTRGQQVTLRCSPKSGHDTVSWYQQALGQGPQFIFQYYEEEERQRGNFPDRFSGHQFPNYSSELNVNALLLGDSALYLCASSSTGVPGNTIYFGEGSWLTVV.

The J gene is TRBJ2-1, the V gene TRBV2; 10 nucleotides match TRBD2. The CDR3 loop spans 14 amino acids. With 5 bases clipped from V and 4 bases from J, the junction kept 2 bases outside the gene matches. Germline CDR1 reads SNHLY; CDR2 reads FYNNEI. This CDR3 is CASSRTSGYNEQFF. The DNA for the CDR3 is TGTGCCAGCAGTCGGACTAGCGGTTACAATGAGCAGTTCTTC.

A single count supports this clone. The rearrangement uses TRBV19 and TRBJ1-1; D perhaps matches TRBD1 (5 bases). The germline V and J ends were trimmed by 1 base and 5 bases, with 14 bases remaining between them. In germline, CDR1 is LNHDA, CDR2 SQIVND (reference sequence). The CDR3 is 15 amino acids. The CDR3: CASSIAGRGSTEAFF. CDR3 coding DNA: TGTGCCAGTAGTATAGCAGGGAGGGGTTCGACTGAAGCTTTCTTT. The full variable domain, in which reference TRBV19 and TRBJ1-1 provide the parts outside the CDR3, is DGGITQSPKYLFRKEGQNVTLSCEQNLNHDAMYWYRQDPGQGLRLIYYSQIVNDFQKGDIAEGYSVSREKKESFPLTVTSAQKNPTAFYLCASSIAGRGSTEAFFGQGTRLTVV.